The present entry profiles one TCR beta chain with its context. Its antigen is currently unknown. MiXCR, run by TCRdb on the RT-PCR reads, gives a single entry per CDR3 protein. Of under 950,000 distinct CDR3 sequences listed, 21% are singletons. The V gene lost 5 bases and the J gene lost 9 bases, with 14 bases spanning the gap. From germline, CDR1 is MNHEY and CDR2 SVGEGT. This CDR3 comprises 13 residues. These data are taken from a study of response to subunit inactivated influenza vaccine. Findings and limits, study-wide: Each seasonal influenza vaccination, the authors suggested, recruits few new T cells.

Source: PBMCs from blood, taken 4 to 6 days after vaccination. This sequence was found in a man in his forties or fifties who received an inactivated influenza vaccine. This chain uses TRBV6-2 or TRBV6-3 with TRBJ2-1; unclear D gene. The CDR3 DNA follows: TGTGCCAGCAGTAAAGCACGAGGCGGTGAGCAGTTCTTC. This translates into CASSKARGGEQFF.